This T cell receptor beta chain is drawn from a study of T cell repertoires in cytomegalovirus infection. Study-level information: TCR beta signatures that were public indicated CMV infection and matching HLA type.

The CDR3 has 14 residues. Between the trimmed V and J ends, which lost 6 bases and 6 bases, there was a span of 15 bases. TCRdb independently ran MiXCR on the reads; one entry per CDR3 protein. The sample lists tens of thousands of distinct CDR3 sequences, more than 25% occurring once. Note on this clonotype: Its antigen is not identified.

The rearrangement uses TRBV12-3 or TRBV12-4 and TRBJ2-4, with D tentatively TRBD1 or TRBD2 (6 bases each). The sequence derives from a human donor in good health (CMV status not recorded). Some clones in this sample may be carry-over from other donors' samples. The sequencing input was PBMCs, sequenced either directly or after in vitro stimulation (not recorded which). CDR3 in amino acids: CASSLEGGGNIQYF. In nucleotides, the CDR3 is TGTGCCAGCAGCCTCGAGGGGGGAGGAAACATTCAGTACTTC.